Listed below are T cell receptor beta chains from one sample, sequenced in a study of blood T cell repertoires in COVID-19. The method was immunoSEQ multiplex PCR; TCRdb's version includes in-frame clones alone and lacks a portion of them. The repertoire includes roughly 190,000 clones, around 85% of them detected once, and approximately 8% sits in the top ten. Sequenced material: peripheral blood. These receptors originate from a woman in her sixties or seventies with acute or convalescent COVID-19. The CDR3 runs from the conserved cysteine through the conserved F or W. The D gene is left open where the match is weak. The size of a clone is reported for some rows only, either as once, few or many, or as a class for expanded clones.

>once|TRBD2|TRBV3-1/TRBV3-2|TRBJ2-3
CASSQWTSGTDTQYF
TGTGCCAGCAGCCAGTGGACTAGCGGGACCGATACGCAGTATTTT
>.|.|TRBV27|TRBJ1-1
CASSPRAQSKAFF
TGTGCCAGCAGTCCCAGGGCGCAGTCGAAAGCTTTCTTT
>few|.|TRBV5-1|TRBJ1-4
CASSLDAGSGEKLFF
TGCGCCAGCAGCTTGGACGCCGGGTCGGGGGAAAAACTGTTTTTT
>.|.|TRBV28|TRBJ1-3
CASTGLATAIYF
TGTGCCAGCACCGGGTTAGCTACGGCCATATATTTT
>.|TRBD1|TRBV2|TRBJ1-1
CASSQLQQGAGTEAFF
TGTGCCAGCAGCCAGCTCCAACAGGGGGCTGGGACTGAAGCTTTCTTT
>.|.|TRBV7-9|TRBJ2-5
CASETGYQETQYF
TGTGCCAGCGAAACAGGGTACCAAGAGACCCAGTACTTC
>.|.|TRBV6-6|TRBJ2-3
CASSYPGGETTDTQYF
TGTGCCAGCAGTTACCCAGGAGGGGAGACTACAGATACGCAGTATTTT
>.|.|TRBV24-1|TRBJ2-1
CATSETGTWGLYNEQFF
TGTGCCACCAGTGAGACGGGGACCTGGGGGCTCTACAATGAGCAGTTCTTC
>.|.|TRBV7-8|TRBJ2-5
CASSSGFARETQYF
TGTGCCAGCAGCTCAGGGTTCGCACGAGAGACCCAGTACTTC
>few|TRBD1|TRBV9|TRBJ1-4
CASSVEPGGNEKLFF
TGTGCCAGCAGCGTAGAGCCAGGGGGAAATGAAAAACTGTTTTTT
>.|.|TRBV7-2|TRBJ1-5
CASSAGGSGQPQHF
TGTGCCAGCAGTGCCGGGGGGAGCGGTCAGCCCCAGCATTTT
>once|TRBD1|TRBV18|TRBJ1-2
CASSPPLGQVKNGYTF
TGTGCCAGCTCACCACCGTTGGGACAGGTTAAGAATGGCTACACCTTC
>once|.|TRBV3-1/TRBV3-2|TRBJ1-2
CASSQAPVSYGYTF
TGTGCCAGCAGCCAAGCGCCGGTTAGCTATGGCTACACCTTC
>.|.|TRBV28|TRBJ1-1
CASSINQGTEAFF
TGTGCCAGCAGTATCAATCAGGGGACTGAAGCTTTCTTT
>.|TRBD1|TRBV9|TRBJ2-2
CASSRDRAGTGELFF
TGTGCCAGCAGCCGGGACAGGGCCGGAACCGGGGAGCTGTTTTTT
>.|TRBD2|TRBV29-1|TRBJ2-1
CSVGASGSNEQFF
TGCAGCGTTGGGGCTAGCGGGAGTAATGAGCAGTTCTTC
>.|.|TRBV5-4|TRBJ2-7
CASSLGLAGGSYEQYF
TGTGCCAGCAGCTTGGGGCTAGCCGGAGGCTCCTACGAGCAGTACTTC
>.|.|TRBV7-9|TRBJ2-7
CASSTEQGVHEQYF
TGTGCCAGCAGCACTGAACAGGGAGTCCACGAGCAGTACTTC
>.|.|TRBV5-1|TRBJ1-1
CASREDFSEAFF
TGCGCCAGCAGAGAGGATTTCTCCGAAGCTTTCTTT
>.|.|TRBV20-1|TRBJ2-3
CSASNPPLTDTQYF
TGCAGTGCTAGTAATCCTCCTCTCACAGATACGCAGTATTTT
>.|TRBD2|TRBV18|TRBJ2-2
CASSPETSGRNAGELFF
TGTGCCAGCTCACCAGAGACTAGCGGGAGGAATGCCGGGGAGCTGTTTTTT
>.|TRBD2|TRBV28|TRBJ2-1
CASSLTGLASYNEQFF
TGTGCCAGCAGTTTAACCGGACTAGCGTCTTACAATGAGCAGTTCTTC
>.|.|TRBV6-1|TRBJ1-1
CASSRGRGTEAFF
TGTGCCAGCTCGAGAGGGCGAGGGACTGAAGCTTTCTTT
>.|.|TRBV19|TRBJ2-3
CASSIDPRGTDTQYF
TGTGCCAGTAGTATAGACCCCCGAGGCACAGATACGCAGTATTTT